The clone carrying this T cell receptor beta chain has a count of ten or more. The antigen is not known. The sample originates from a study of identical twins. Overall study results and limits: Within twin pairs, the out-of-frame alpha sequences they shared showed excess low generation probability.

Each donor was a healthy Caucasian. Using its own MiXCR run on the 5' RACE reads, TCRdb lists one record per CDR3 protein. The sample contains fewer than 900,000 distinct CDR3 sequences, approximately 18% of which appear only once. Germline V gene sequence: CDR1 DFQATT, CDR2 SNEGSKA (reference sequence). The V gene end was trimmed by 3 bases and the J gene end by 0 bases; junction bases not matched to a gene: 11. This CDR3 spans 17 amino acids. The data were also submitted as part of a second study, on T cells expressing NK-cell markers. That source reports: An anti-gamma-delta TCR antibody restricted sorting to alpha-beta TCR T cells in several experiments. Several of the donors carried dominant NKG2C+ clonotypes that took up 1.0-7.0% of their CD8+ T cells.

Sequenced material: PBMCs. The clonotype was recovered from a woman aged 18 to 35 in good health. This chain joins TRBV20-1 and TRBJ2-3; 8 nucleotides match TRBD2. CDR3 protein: CSARYLGASGSTDTQYF. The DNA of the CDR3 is TGCAGTGCTAGGTACCTCGGGGCTAGCGGGAGCACAGATACGCAGTATTTT.